This T cell receptor (beta chain) was obtained from a study of T cells after posttransplantation cyclophosphamide. Details on this clone: As yet, its antigen is unknown.

CDR1 and CDR2 from the germline V gene are SEHNR and FQNEAQ (reference sequence). V was pared by 2 bases and J by 3 bases, with 5 bases of the junction left unmatched. This CDR3 region has 15 residues. General study points: Skin or GI-infiltrating T cells shared few TRB sequences with blood. TRB clonality was highly associated with recipient CMV seropositivity and reactivation. Donor CD8+ memory clones often dominated recipient blood repertoires at later times.

Libraries were prepared by immunoSEQ multiplex PCR; TCRdb keeps only in-frame clonotypes and omits some of them. The sample has 25,000 to 35,000 clones, roughly 90% seen once. The chain carries TRBV7-9 and TRBJ2-7, with 9 positions matching TRBD1. The sequence was obtained from a woman aged 40 to 55 with a blood cancer, CMV-positive, and with a related stem cell donor. Input material: PBMCs. The DNA for the CDR3 is TGTGCCAGCAGCTTACTAGGACAGGGGTTCTACGAGCAGTACTTC. This gives the protein CASSLLGQGFYEQYF.